The 22 T cell receptor beta chains below were found in one sample sequenced in a study of blood T cells in healthy people across ages. Alongside a J-beta primer mix, a sample-barcoded 5' primer served in a second PCR lasting about 6 to 12 cycles. One entry per CDR3 protein, called by TCRdb with MiXCR from the 5' RACE reads. The data hold some 1,500,000 distinct CDR3 sequences, with 35% to 45% observed a single time. Source material: blood. These receptor sequences come from a woman aged 18-29 years in good health.

V is TRBV5-1 and J is TRBJ1-2, with D unresolved. This CDR3 comprises 16 residues. Trimming pared 1 base from V and 4 bases from J, leaving 17 bases between. Germline lookup yields CDR1 SGHRS and CDR2 YFSETQ. CDR3 bases: TGCGCCAGCAGCTTGTCTAGTAATCAACGTACCTATGGCTACACCTTC. Amino acid sequence: CASSLSSNQRTYGYTF.

The rearrangement joins TRBV9 to TRBJ2-1; no firm D call. V was trimmed by 7 bases and J by 3 bases, leaving 17 bases between them. The CDR3 totals 15 residues. Germline loops: CDR1 SGDLS, CDR2 YYNGEE. The chain's CDR3 is CASSLSWGIYNEQFF. CDR3 DNA sequence: TGTGCCAGCTCCTTGAGCTGGGGAATCTACAATGAGCAGTTCTTC.

The rearrangement joins TRBV2 to TRBJ1-6, with D unresolved. Germline V gene lookup returns CDR1 SNHLY and CDR2 FYNNEI. CDR3 length: 14 residues. The ends were cut back, 3 bases at V and 5 bases at J, with 8 bases in the middle. The chain's CDR3 is CASSDLGNNSPLHF. The DNA of the CDR3 is TGTGCCAGCAGTGATTTGGGGAATAATTCACCCCTCCACTTT. The full variable domain, its missing parts supplied by reference TRBV2 and TRBJ1-6, is EPEVTQTPSHQVTQMGQEVILRCVPISNHLYFYWYRQILGQKVEFLVSFYNNEISEKSEIFDDQFSVERPDGSNFTLKIRSTKLEDSAMYFCASSDLGNNSPLHFGNGTRLTVT.

The chain recombines TRBV29-1 with TRBJ1-1, with no clear D. V lost 3 bases to trimming and J lost 1 base, with 9 bases between them. The germline gives CDR1 SQVTM, CDR2 ANQGSEA. This CDR3 has 13 residues. The CDR3 loop reads CSVEETPNTEAFF. As DNA, the CDR3 is TGCAGCGTTGAGGAAACCCCGAACACTGAAGCTTTCTTT.

This clonotype was seen more than once but under ten times. This chain links TRBV7-2 with TRBJ1-5, with D uncertain. V lost 1 base to trimming and J lost 0 bases, with 10 bases between them. Germline lookup yields CDR1 SGHTA and CDR2 FQGNSA. There are 16 residues in the CDR3. This chain's CDR3 is CASSLVGGHSNQPQHF. The CDR3 DNA sequence: TGTGCCAGCAGCTTAGTGGGCGGCCATAGCAATCAGCCCCAGCATTTT.

There are a few counts of this clonotype. The chain carries TRBV29-1 and TRBJ2-3; no definite D call. This CDR3 contains 13 residues. Germline CDR1 reads SQVTM; CDR2 reads ANQGSEA. Trimming pared 4 bases from V and 2 bases from J, leaving 10 bases between. The CDR3 here is CSVAGRTTDTQYF. The CDR3 nucleotides read TGCAGCGTTGCAGGACGCACCACAGATACGCAGTATTTT.

The chain employs TRBV6-2 or TRBV6-3 and TRBJ1-5; no clear D. V was trimmed by 6 bases and J by 2 bases, leaving 11 bases between them. This CDR3 contains 14 residues. Germline V CDR1 and CDR2: MNHEY, SVGEGT. The CDR3 DNA is TGTGCCAGCAGACCCACAGCGGGCAATCAGCCCCAGCATTTT. It translates to CASRPTAGNQPQHF.

This clonotype has just a few counts. V gene TRBV7-2 combines with J gene TRBJ2-1; TRBD2 agrees at 8 bases. Trimming at V came to 4 bases and at J to 3 bases, leaving 11 bases not matched to a gene. The V gene's germline CDR1 is SGHTA and CDR2 FQGNSA. The CDR3 totals 17 residues. The CDR3 spells CASSSGVAGINYNEQFF. The CDR3 DNA reads as TGTGCCAGCAGCTCCGGGGTAGCGGGGATAAACTACAATGAGCAGTTCTTC.

The chain recombines TRBV7-9 with TRBJ1-6; D is unresolved. Per the germline V gene, CDR1 is SEHNR and CDR2 is FQNEAQ (reference sequence). This CDR3 region has 16 residues. Trimming stripped 3 bases from V and 1 base from J, with 10 bases between. CDR3 in amino acids: CASSLEGLSYNSPLHF. Written as DNA, the CDR3 is TGTGCCAGCAGCTTGGAAGGACTGTCCTATAATTCACCCCTCCACTTT.

This clonotype has more than one count but fewer than ten. The V gene is TRBV18, the J gene TRBJ2-7; TRBD1 aligns across 7 bases. Germline CDR1 reads KGHSH; CDR2 reads LQKENI. The CDR3 contains 14 residues. The V gene end was trimmed by 5 bases and the J gene end by 6 bases; junction bases not matched to a gene: 10. The CDR3 DNA follows: TGTGCCAGCTCATCCAGACAGGGATCGGGCGAGCAGTACTTC. Its protein product is CASSSRQGSGEQYF.

The chain is built from TRBV9 and TRBJ1-1; D uncertain. Germline CDR1 and CDR2: SGDLS and YYNGEE. The CDR3 spans 14 residues. V was shortened by 4 bases and J by 7 bases, with 17 bases between the two germline ends. Here the CDR3 reads CASSRAGRNGEAFF. Written as DNA, the CDR3 is TGTGCCAGCAGCCGGGCCGGCAGGAACGGTGAAGCTTTCTTT.

The genes are TRBV27 and TRBJ2-2; 10 positions match TRBD2. Germline trimming cut 0 bases from V and 1 base from J; bases unmatched to any gene: 5. This CDR3 has 18 amino acids. Germline V gene sequence: CDR1 MNHEY, CDR2 SMNVEV (reference sequence). The CDR3 DNA is TGTGCCAGCAGTTTATCGTGGGCTAGCGGGGGGAACACCGGGGAGCTGTTTTTT. Its protein product is CASSLSWASGGNTGELFF.

In its sample, this clonotype was seen a few times. The rearrangement joins TRBV4-1 to TRBJ2-6; D may be TRBD2 (6 bases). Germline V gene lookup returns CDR1 MGHRA and CDR2 YSYEKL. The CDR3 runs 17 residues. Trimming shortened V by 6 bases and J by 0 bases, and 15 bases separated the two germline ends. This CDR3 reads CASRKTGRGSGANVLTF. The CDR3 bases are TGCGCCAGCAGGAAGACCGGGCGGGGCTCTGGGGCCAACGTCCTGACTTTC.

The rearrangement uses TRBV14 and TRBJ2-5, with 8 bases that match TRBD2. V dropped 1 base and J dropped 11; count of bases not matched to a gene: 15. The CDR3 loop spans 16 amino acids. Germline CDR1 and CDR2: SGHDN and FVKESK. The CDR3 region has the DNA TGTGCCAGCAGCCAAGGAGGTAGCGGGAAAGGGGGTGAGCAGTACTTC. Its translation: CASSQGGSGKGGEQYF.

The chain couples TRBV20-1 to TRBJ2-7; no clear D. Germline CDR1 reads DFQATT; CDR2 reads SNEGSKA (reference sequence). The CDR3 is 13 amino acids. Trimming took 6 bases from V and 0 from J, leaving 12 bases between them. This chain's CDR3 is CSAGRALSYEQYF. Here the CDR3 DNA reads TGCAGTGCAGGAAGGGCACTCTCCTACGAGCAGTACTTC.

J is TRBJ1-1 and V is TRBV6-6, with unresolved D. CDR1 is MNHNY and CDR2 is SVGAGI in the germline V gene (reference sequence). This CDR3 has 13 amino acids. V lost 4 bases and J lost 11, with 17 bases in between. The CDR3 DNA reads TGTGCCAGCAGTTCCCCAGAGGGTCCCGACGCTTTCTTT. Its translation is CASSSPEGPDAFF.

In the case of this clonotype: One end of the junction is discordant with germline, which a read error may explain. The gene calls are TRBV20-1 and TRBJ1-2; D not certain. In germline, CDR1 is DFQATT, CDR2 SNEGSKA (reference sequence). The CDR3 runs 14 residues. CDR3 in amino acids: CRATGIATSYGYTF. CDR3 coding DNA: TGCAGGGCTACGGGGATAGCCACTAGCTATGGCTACACCTTC.

This chain connects TRBV6-6 to TRBJ2-7; 7 positions match TRBD1. V lost 2 bases to trimming and J lost 6 bases; unmatched junction nucleotides: 7. Germline V gene lookup returns CDR1 MNHNY and CDR2 SVGAGI (reference sequence). This CDR3 contains 14 residues. The CDR3 loop is CASSYANRGREQYF. The CDR3 bases are TGTGCCAGCAGTTACGCAAACAGGGGCCGCGAGCAGTACTTC.

The chain joins TRBV5-1 to TRBJ1-4; TRBD1 matches at 11 bases. The ends lost 4 bases at V and 5 bases at J; junction bases unmatched: 7. CDR1 and CDR2 (germline): SGHRS, YFSETQ. This CDR3 contains 16 residues. Written as DNA, the CDR3 is TGCGCCAGCAGCGTGGGACAGGGGGTGAGGAATGAAAAACTGTTTTTT. Translation gives CASSVGQGVRNEKLFF.

The rearrangement uses TRBV6-5 and TRBJ2-7, with a tentative D call TRBD2 (5 bases). CDR1 is MNHEY and CDR2 is SVGAGI in the germline V gene. The germline V and J ends were trimmed by 2 bases and 4 bases, with 12 bases remaining between them. The CDR3 covers 14 residues. The CDR3 spells CASSYRGSRYEQYF. In DNA form, the CDR3 reads TGTGCCAGCAGTTACCGCGGGTCAAGGTACGAGCAGTACTTC.

This chain uses TRBV20-1 with TRBJ2-7, with TRBD1 matching 8 bases. CDR3 length equals 13 residues. V dropped 6 bases and J dropped 1; count of bases not matched to a gene: 5. The germline V gene encodes CDR1 DFQATT and CDR2 SNEGSKA (reference sequence). CDR3 DNA sequence: TGCAGTGCATTCGACAGGGGTTCCTACGAGCAGTACTTC. This encodes CSAFDRGSYEQYF.

CDR3 sequence (DNA): TGTGCCAGCAGTCCTAGACAGGGGTGGTACAATGAGCAGTTCTTC. Translated, it gives CASSPRQGWYNEQFF. The rearrangement joins TRBV9 to TRBJ2-1; 8 bases match TRBD1. The CDR3 runs to 15 residues. Germline-derived CDR1 and CDR2 are SGDLS and YYNGEE. Trimming removed 5 bases from V and 4 bases from J; junction bases left unmatched: 8. Together with reference TRBV9 and TRBJ2-1, the CDR3 gives the full variable domain: DSGVTQTPKHLITATGQRVTLRCSPRSGDLSVYWYQQSLDQGLQFLIQYYNGEERAKGNILERFSAQQFPDLHSELNLSSLELGDSALYFCASSPRQGWYNEQFFGPGTRLTVL.